This T cell receptor beta chain is from a study of vaccination effects on CD4 cells after COVID-19. Notes on the study in general: In healthy vaccinees, only 1 of 255 vaccine-induced clones cross-reacted with common cold coronaviruses.

Regarding this clone: Antigen: not known.

The table came from immunoSEQ multiplex PCR; TCRdb's copy has only in-frame clones and leaves some out. The data contain around 59,000 clones, 78% of them singletons. With the ViraFEST assay, the study expanded antigen-specific CD4+ T cells using viral peptide pools, then sequenced them. Researchers isolated CD4+ T cells once ten to eleven days of culture had elapsed. Participants were given two doses of BNT162b2 or mRNA-1273 vaccine. Vaccine recipients, nucleocapsid antibody negative, had no prior SARS-CoV-2 infection. Researchers swapped half the medium for IL-2 medium on both days 3 and 7. The V and J ends lost 1 base and 3 bases respectively, with 10 bases between them. This CDR3 contains 15 residues. Germline V gene lookup returns CDR1 SGHRS and CDR2 YFSETQ.

The specimen was CD4+ T cells from PBMCs cultured with HCoV-OC43 spike peptides, collected after COVID-19 vaccination. Subset in this sample: HCoV-OC43 spike overlapping peptide pool stimulation. This TCR came from a human donor who received a COVID-19 vaccine. The chain couples TRBV5-1 to TRBJ1-4, with D possibly TRBD1 on 5 matching bases. The CDR3 sequence: CASSLSGGANEKLFF. CDR3 DNA: TGCGCCAGCAGCTTGAGCGGGGGAGCTAATGAAAAACTGTTTTTT.